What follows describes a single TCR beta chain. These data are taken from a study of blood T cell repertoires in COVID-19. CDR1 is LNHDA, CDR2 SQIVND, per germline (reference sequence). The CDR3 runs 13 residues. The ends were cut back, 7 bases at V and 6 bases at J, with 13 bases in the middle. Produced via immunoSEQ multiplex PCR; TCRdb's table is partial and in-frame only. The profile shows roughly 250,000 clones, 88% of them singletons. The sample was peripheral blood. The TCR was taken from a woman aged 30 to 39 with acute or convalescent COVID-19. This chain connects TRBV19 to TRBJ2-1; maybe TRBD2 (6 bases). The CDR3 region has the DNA TGTGCCAGTACTAGCGTAATCTCCAATGAGCAGTTCTTC. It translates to CASTSVISNEQFF.